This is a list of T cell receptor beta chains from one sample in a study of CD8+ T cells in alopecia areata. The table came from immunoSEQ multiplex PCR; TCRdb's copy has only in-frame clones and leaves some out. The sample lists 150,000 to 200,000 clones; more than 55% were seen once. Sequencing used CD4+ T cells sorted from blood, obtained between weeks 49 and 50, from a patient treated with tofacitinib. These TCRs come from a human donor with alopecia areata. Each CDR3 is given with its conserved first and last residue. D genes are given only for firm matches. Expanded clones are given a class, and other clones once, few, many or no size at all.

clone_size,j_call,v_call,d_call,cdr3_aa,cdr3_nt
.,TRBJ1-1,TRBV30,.,CASRGRTEAFF,TGTGCCTCCCGGGGAAGGACTGAAGCTTTCTTT
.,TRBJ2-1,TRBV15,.,CATSRDHGGYNEQFF,TGTGCCACCAGCAGAGATCACGGGGGCTACAATGAGCAGTTCTTC
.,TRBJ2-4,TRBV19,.,CASSISDIQYF,TGTGCCAGTAGTATTAGTGACATTCAGTACTTC
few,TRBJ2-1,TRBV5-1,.,CASSLPSTGRYNEQFF,TGCGCCAGCAGCCTTCCCTCAACGGGGCGTTACAATGAGCAGTTCTTC
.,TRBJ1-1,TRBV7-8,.,CASSLDFDTEAFF,TGTGCCAGCAGCCTCGATTTCGACACTGAAGCTTTCTTT
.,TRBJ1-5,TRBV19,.,CASSIGGANQPQHF,TGTGCCAGTAGTATCGGAGGGGCCAATCAGCCCCAGCATTTT
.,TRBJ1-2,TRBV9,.,CASSQGVVAGVSYTF,TGTGCCAGCAGCCAGGGTGTCGTCGCAGGAGTGAGCTACACCTTC
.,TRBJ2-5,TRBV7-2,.,CASIGYQETQYF,TGTGCCAGCATTGGGTACCAAGAGACCCAGTACTTC
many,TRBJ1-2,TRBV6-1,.,CASSRSGLGYTF,TGTGCCAGCAGCCGATCCGGCCTCGGCTACACCTTC
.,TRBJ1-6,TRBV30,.,CAWSVERITGSYNSPLHF,TGTGCCTGGAGTGTCGAAAGGATCACGGGCTCCTATAATTCACCCCTCCACTTT
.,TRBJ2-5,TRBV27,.,CASSSGLPGETQYF,TGTGCCAGCAGTTCGGGACTGCCGGGAGAGACCCAGTACTTC
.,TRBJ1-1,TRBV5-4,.,CASKPGDSLNTEAFF,TGTGCCAGCAAACCCGGTGACAGCTTGAACACTGAAGCTTTCTTT
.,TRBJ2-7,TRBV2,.,CASGGDYEQYF,TGTGCCAGCGGAGGGGACTACGAGCAGTACTTC
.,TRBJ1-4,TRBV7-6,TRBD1,CASSPGQGYEKLFF,TGTGCCAGCAGCCCGGGACAGGGTTACGAAAAACTGTTTTTT
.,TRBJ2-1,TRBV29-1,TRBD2,CSADSGGAHSEQFF,TGCAGCGCCGATAGCGGGGGGGCCCACAGTGAGCAGTTCTTC
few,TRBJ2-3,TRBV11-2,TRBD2,CASSLGRGGAIVDTQYF,TGTGCCAGCAGCTTAGGGCGCGGGGGGGCCATTGTGGATACGCAGTATTTT
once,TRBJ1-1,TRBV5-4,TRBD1,CASSRLGRGLNTEAFF,TGTGCCAGCAGCCGTCTCGGCAGGGGGCTTAACACTGAAGCTTTCTTT
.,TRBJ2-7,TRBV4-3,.,CASSQDFGEQYF,TGCGCCAGCAGCCAAGATTTCGGAGAGCAGTACTTC
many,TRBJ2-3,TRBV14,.,CASSQWVLSTDTQYF,TGTGCCAGCAGCCAATGGGTCCTCAGCACAGATACGCAGTATTTT
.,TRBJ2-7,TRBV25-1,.,CASSESLAGTATYEQYF,TGTGCCAGCAGTGAATCTTTGGCGGGGACAGCTACCTACGAGCAGTACTTC
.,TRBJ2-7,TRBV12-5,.,CASGLLGGPGQQYF,TGTGCTAGTGGTTTGCTGGGGGGGCCTGGCCAGCAGTACTTC
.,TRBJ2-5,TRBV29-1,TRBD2,CSVGMTGGGVETQYF,TGCAGCGTTGGGATGACGGGAGGTGGGGTAGAGACCCAGTACTTC
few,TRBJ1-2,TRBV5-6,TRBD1,CASSLAGQGGYGYTF,TGTGCCAGCAGCTTGGCCGGACAGGGGGGCTATGGCTACACCTTC
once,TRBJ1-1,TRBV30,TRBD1,CAWSRQGYTEAFF,TGTGCCTGGAGCAGACAGGGATACACTGAAGCTTTCTTT
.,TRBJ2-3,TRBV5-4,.,CASSLYRGSTDTQYF,TGTGCCAGCAGCTTGTACCGGGGGAGCACAGATACGCAGTATTTT
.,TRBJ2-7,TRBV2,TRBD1,CASSDDRAGQYF,TGTGCCAGCAGTGACGACAGGGCAGGGCAGTACTTC
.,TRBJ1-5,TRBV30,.,CAWSVTQSNQPQHF,TGTGCCTGGAGTGTAACACAGTCTAATCAGCCCCAGCATTTT
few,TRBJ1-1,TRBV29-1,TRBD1,CSVEVQGVNTEAFF,TGCAGCGTTGAGGTACAGGGGGTGAACACTGAAGCTTTCTTT
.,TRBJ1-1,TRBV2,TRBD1,CASKLRDSMNTEAFF,TGTGCCAGCAAATTAAGGGACAGCATGAACACTGAAGCTTTCTTT
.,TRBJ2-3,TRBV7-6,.,CASSLQRTADTQYF,TGTGCCAGCAGCTTGCAACGCACAGCGGATACGCAGTATTTT
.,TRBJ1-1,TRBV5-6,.,CASSSTGTNTEAFF,TGTGCCAGCAGCTCAACAGGGACGAACACTGAAGCTTTCTTT
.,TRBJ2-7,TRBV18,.,CASSGGHAYEQYF,TGTGCCAGCTCGGGAGGACATGCCTACGAGCAGTACTTC
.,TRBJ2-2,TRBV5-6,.,CASSLSIGELFF,TGTGCCAGCAGCTTATCGATCGGGGAGCTGTTTTTT
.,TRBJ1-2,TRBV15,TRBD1,CATSGGQGAEGYTF,TGTGCCACCAGCGGCGGACAGGGGGCCGAAGGCTACACCTTC
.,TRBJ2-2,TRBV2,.,CASSDTPPTGELFF,TGTGCCAGCAGTGACACTCCTCCTACCGGGGAGCTGTTTTTT
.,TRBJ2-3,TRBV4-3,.,CASSQARGAHGDTQYF,TGCGCCAGCAGCCAAGCACGCGGGGCACATGGGGATACGCAGTATTTT
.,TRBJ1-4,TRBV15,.,CATSRDLQENEKLFF,TGTGCCACCAGCAGAGATCTACAGGAGAATGAAAAACTGTTTTTT
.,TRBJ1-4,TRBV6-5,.,CATAGATASNEKLFF,TGTGCCACGGCGGGGGCTACGGCAAGTAATGAAAAACTGTTTTTT
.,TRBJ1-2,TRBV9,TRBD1,CASSSRTGRASYTF,TGTGCCAGCAGCTCCAGGACAGGGCGAGCGAGCTACACCTTC
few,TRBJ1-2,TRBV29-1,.,CSVEDQERDGYTF,TGCAGCGTTGAAGATCAAGAAAGGGATGGCTACACCTTC
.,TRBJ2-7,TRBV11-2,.,CASSKGTRPEQYF,TGTGCCAGCAGCAAGGGGACACGGCCCGAGCAGTACTTC
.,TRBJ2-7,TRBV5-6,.,CASSRGTRSSYEQYF,TGTGCCAGCAGCCGGGGGACAAGAAGCTCCTACGAGCAGTACTTC
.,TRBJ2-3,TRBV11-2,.,CASSSGRKGGTDTQYF,TGTGCCAGCAGCTCCGGGAGGAAGGGGGGCACAGATACGCAGTATTTT
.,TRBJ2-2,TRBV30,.,CAWSLNTGELFF,TGTGCCTGGAGTTTAAACACCGGGGAGCTGTTTTTT
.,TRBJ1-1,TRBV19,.,CASSTDKDWSTTEAFF,TGTGCCAGTAGTACCGATAAGGACTGGTCTACCACTGAAGCTTTCTTT
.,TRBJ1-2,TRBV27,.,CASSSRLLNYGYTF,TGTGCCAGCAGTTCGCGCCTCCTTAACTATGGCTACACCTTC
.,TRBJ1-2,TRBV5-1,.,CASSLGAGVNYGYTF,TGCGCCAGCAGCTTGGGAGCAGGGGTGAACTATGGCTACACCTTC
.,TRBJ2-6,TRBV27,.,CASSSRSGGGNRANVLTF,TGTGCCAGCAGTTCAAGGTCTGGTGGGGGAAACAGGGCCAACGTCCTGACTTTC
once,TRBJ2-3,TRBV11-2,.,CASSLGSGGQSTDTQYF,TGTGCCAGCAGCTTAGGGTCCGGGGGCCAAAGCACAGATACGCAGTATTTT
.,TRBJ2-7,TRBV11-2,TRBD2,CASTPGGAPYEQYF,TGTGCCAGCACCCCGGGGGGGGCGCCCTACGAGCAGTACTTC
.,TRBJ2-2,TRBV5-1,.,CASTQGPELNTGELFF,TGCGCCAGCACCCAGGGTCCGGAGCTGAACACCGGGGAGCTGTTTTTT
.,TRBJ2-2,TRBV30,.,CAWRPPGGNTGELFF,TGTGCCTGGAGACCCCCAGGAGGAAACACCGGGGAGCTGTTTTTT
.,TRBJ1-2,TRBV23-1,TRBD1,CASSHTDRGWDGYTF,TGCGCCAGCAGTCATACAGACAGGGGATGGGATGGCTACACCTTC
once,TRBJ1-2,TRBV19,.,CASSTSFNGPNYGYTF,TGTGCCAGTAGTACCTCATTCAACGGGCCAAACTATGGCTACACCTTC
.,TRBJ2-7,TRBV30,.,CAWRGDQGGAIYEQYF,TGTGCCTGGAGAGGGGACCAGGGGGGAGCCATCTACGAGCAGTACTTC